A single T cell receptor beta chain is shown here with its context. This record comes from a study of T cell responses to AZD1222 COVID-19 vaccine. Profiled with immunoSEQ multiplex PCR; TCRdb holds only in-frame clones, not every one. Counted here are 140,000 to 150,000 clones, 70% to 90% occurring once; the ten biggest clones make up about 8%. The CDR3 runs 14 residues. J gave up 5 bases and V 2 bases, and 4 bases lay outside the gene matches. CDR1 is SGDLS, CDR2 YYNGEE, per germline. The sample in question was peripheral blood, obtained on day 0 of AZD1222 vaccination. This TCR was recovered from an adult in good health. The chain employs TRBV9 and TRBJ1-1, with TRBD1 matching over 9 bases. The CDR3 spells CASSVAGTGTEAFF. The CDR3 DNA is TGTGCCAGCAGCGTTGCCGGGACAGGGACTGAAGCTTTCTTT.